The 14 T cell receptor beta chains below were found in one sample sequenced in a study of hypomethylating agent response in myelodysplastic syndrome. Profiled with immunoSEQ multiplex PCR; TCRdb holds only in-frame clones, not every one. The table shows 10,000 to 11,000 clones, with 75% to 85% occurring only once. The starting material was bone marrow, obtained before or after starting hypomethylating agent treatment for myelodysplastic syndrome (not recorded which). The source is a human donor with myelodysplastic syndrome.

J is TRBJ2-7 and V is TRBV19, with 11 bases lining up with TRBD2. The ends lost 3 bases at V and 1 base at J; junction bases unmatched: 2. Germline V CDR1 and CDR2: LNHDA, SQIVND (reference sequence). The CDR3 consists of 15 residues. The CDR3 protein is CASSMTSGESYEQYF. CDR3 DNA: TGTGCCAGTAGTATGACTAGCGGGGAGTCCTACGAGCAGTACTTC.

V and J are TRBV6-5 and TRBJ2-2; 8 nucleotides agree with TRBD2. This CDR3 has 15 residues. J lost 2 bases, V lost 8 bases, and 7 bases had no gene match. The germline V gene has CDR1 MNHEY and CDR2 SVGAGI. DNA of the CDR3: TGTGCCAGCTTCCCCGGGGGGGCTAACACCGGGGAGCTGTTTTTT. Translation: CASFPGGANTGELFF.

The CDR3 bases are TGTGCCAGCAGCTTACGGGGGGCGGGTAGCACAGATACGCAGTATTTT. It translates to CASSLRGAGSTDTQYF. This chain uses TRBV11-1 with TRBJ2-3; D is perhaps TRBD2 (7 bases). This CDR3 region has 16 residues. Germline CDR1 reads SGHAT; CDR2 reads FQDESV (reference sequence). Trimming shortened V by 2 bases and J by 0 bases, and 12 bases separated the two germline ends.

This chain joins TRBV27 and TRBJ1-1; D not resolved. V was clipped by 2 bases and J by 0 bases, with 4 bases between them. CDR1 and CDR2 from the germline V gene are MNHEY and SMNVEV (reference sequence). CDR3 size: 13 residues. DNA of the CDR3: TGTGCCAGCAGTTTAATCCTGAACACTGAAGCTTTCTTT. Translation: CASSLILNTEAFF.

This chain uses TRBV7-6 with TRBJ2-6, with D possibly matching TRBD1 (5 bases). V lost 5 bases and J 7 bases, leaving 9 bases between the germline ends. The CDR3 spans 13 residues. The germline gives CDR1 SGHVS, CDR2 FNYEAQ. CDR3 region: CASSGDSANVLTF. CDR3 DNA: TGTGCCAGCAGCGGCGACAGCGCCAACGTCCTGACTTTC.

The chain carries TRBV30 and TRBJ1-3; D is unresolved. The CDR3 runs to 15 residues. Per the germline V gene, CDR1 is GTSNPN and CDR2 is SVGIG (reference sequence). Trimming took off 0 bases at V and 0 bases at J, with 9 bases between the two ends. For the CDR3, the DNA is TGTGCCTGGAGTGTAAGTTGGAGCTCTGGAAACACCATATATTTT. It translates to CAWSVSWSSGNTIYF. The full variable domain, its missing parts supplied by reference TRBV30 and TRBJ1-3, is SQTIHQWPATLVQPVGSPLSLECTVEGTSNPNLYWYRQAAGRGLQLLFYSVGIGQISSEVPQNLSASRPQDRQFILSSKKLLLSDSGFYLCAWSVSWSSGNTIYFGEGSWLTVV.

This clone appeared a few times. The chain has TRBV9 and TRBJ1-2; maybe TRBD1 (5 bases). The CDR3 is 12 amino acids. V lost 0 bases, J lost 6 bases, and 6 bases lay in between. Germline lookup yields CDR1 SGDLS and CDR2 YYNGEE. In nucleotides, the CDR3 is TGTGCCAGCAGCGTAGGAGGGGATGGCTACACCTTC. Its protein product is CASSVGGDGYTF.

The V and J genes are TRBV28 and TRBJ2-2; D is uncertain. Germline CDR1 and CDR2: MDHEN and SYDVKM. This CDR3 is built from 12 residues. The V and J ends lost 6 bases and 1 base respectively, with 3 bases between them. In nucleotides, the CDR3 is TGTGCCAGCAGGAGGAACACCGGGGAGCTGTTTTTT. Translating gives CASRRNTGELFF.

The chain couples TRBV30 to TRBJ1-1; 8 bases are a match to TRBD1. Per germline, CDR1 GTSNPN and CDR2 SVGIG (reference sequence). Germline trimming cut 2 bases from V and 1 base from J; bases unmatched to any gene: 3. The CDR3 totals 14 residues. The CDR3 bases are TGTGCCTGGAGTATCGGACAGGGGAACACTGAAGCTTTCTTT. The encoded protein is CAWSIGQGNTEAFF.

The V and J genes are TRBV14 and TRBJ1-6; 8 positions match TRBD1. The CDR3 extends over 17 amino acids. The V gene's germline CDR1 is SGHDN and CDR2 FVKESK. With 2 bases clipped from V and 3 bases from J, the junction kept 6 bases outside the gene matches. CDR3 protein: CASSQFTGTGYNSPLHF. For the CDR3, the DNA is TGTGCCAGCAGCCAATTCACCGGGACAGGCTATAATTCACCCCTCCACTTT. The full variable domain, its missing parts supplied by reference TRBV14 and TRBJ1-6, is EAGVTQFPSHSVIEKGQTVTLRCDPISGHDNLYWYRRVMGKEIKFLLHFVKESKQDESGMPNNRFLAERTGGTYSTLKVQPAELEDSGVYFCASSQFTGTGYNSPLHFGNGTRLTVT.

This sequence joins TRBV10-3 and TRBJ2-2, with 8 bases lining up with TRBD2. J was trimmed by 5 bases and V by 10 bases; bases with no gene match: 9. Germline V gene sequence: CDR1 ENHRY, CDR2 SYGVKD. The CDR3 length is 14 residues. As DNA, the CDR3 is TGTGCCAACCGACCAGCGGGAGATACCGGGGAGCTGTTTTTT. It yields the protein CANRPAGDTGELFF.

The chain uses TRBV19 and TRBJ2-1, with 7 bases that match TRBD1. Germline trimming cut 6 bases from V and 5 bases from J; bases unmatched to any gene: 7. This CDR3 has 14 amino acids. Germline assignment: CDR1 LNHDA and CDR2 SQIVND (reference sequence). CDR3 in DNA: TGTGCCAGTAGCCCGGGACAGTCTCACAATGAGCAGTTCTTC. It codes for CASSPGQSHNEQFF. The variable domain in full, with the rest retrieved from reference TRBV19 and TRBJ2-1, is DGGITQSPKYLFRKEGQNVTLSCEQNLNHDAMYWYRQDPGQGLRLIYYSQIVNDFQKGDIAEGYSVSREKKESFPLTVTSAQKNPTAFYLCASSPGQSHNEQFFGPGTRLTVL.

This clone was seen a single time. CDR3 residues: CASRRRDEQFF. The CDR3 nucleotides read TGTGCCAGCAGACGGCGCGATGAGCAGTTCTTC. The chain combines TRBV27 with TRBJ2-1; D is unclear. This CDR3 has 11 amino acids. The germline gives CDR1 MNHEY, CDR2 SMNVEV (reference sequence). With 6 bases removed from V and 8 bases from J, the gap between germline ends came to 8 bases.

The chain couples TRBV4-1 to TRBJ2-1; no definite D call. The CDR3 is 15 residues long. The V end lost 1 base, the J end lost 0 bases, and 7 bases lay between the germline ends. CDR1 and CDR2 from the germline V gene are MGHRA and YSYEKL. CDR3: CASSQVQSSYNEQFF. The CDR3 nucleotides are TGCGCCAGCAGCCAAGTCCAAAGCTCCTACAATGAGCAGTTCTTC.